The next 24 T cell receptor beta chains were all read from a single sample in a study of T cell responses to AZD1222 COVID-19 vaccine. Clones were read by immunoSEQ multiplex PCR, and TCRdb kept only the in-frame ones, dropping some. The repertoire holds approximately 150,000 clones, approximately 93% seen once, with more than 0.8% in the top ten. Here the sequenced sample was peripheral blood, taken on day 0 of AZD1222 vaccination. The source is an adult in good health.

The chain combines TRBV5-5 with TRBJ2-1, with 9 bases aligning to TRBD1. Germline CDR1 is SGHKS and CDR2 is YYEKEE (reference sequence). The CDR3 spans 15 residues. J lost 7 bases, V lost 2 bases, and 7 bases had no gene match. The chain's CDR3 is CASSFDWDRANEQFF. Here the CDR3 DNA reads TGTGCCAGCAGCTTCGACTGGGACAGGGCTAATGAGCAGTTCTTC.

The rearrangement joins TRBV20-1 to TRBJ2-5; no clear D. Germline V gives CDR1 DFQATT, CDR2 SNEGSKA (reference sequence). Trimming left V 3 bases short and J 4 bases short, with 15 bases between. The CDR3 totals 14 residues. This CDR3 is CSASKAVGLETQYF. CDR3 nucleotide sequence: TGCAGTGCTAGTAAGGCAGTCGGTCTAGAGACCCAGTACTTC.

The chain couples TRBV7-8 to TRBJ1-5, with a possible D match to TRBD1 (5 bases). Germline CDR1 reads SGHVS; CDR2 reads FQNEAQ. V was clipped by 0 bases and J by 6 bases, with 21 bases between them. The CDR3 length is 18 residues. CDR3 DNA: TGTGCCAGCAGCTTAGCACATCTACCAACCAGGGAATCTCAGCCCCAGCATTTT. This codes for CASSLAHLPTRESQPQHF.

CDR3 sequence reads: CASSGSSSYNSPLHF. CDR3 DNA sequence: TGTGCCAGCAGTGGGTCGAGCTCCTATAATTCACCCCTCCACTTT. V and J are TRBV2 and TRBJ1-6; D unclear. Germline CDR1 is SNHLY and CDR2 is FYNNEI. This CDR3 has 15 amino acids. V was shortened by 4 bases and J by 0 bases, with 7 bases between the two germline ends.

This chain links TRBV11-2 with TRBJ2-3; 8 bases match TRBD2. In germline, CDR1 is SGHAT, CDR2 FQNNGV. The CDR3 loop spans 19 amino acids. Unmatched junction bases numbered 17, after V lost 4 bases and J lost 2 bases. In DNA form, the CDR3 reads TGTGCCAGCAGCTCATACCCGGTTGGTAGCGGGGAATCCACAGATACGCAGTATTTT. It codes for CASSSYPVGSGESTDTQYF.

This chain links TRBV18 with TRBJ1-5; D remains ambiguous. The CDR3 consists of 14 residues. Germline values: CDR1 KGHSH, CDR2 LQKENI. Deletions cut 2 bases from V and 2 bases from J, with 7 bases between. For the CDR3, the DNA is TGTGCCAGCTCACCAGCCCCGGGCAATCAGCCCCAGCATTTT. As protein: CASSPAPGNQPQHF.

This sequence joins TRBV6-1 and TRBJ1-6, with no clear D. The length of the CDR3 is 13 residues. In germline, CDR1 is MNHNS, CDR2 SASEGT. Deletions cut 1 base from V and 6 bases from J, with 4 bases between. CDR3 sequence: CASSEGPNSPLHF. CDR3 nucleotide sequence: TGTGCCAGCAGTGAAGGTCCTAATTCACCCCTCCACTTT.

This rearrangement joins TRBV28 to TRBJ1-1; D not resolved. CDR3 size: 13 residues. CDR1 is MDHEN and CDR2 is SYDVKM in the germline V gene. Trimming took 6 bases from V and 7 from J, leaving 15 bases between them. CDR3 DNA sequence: TGTGCCAGCAGACCACCAGAGCCCGGTGAAGCTTTCTTT. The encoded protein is CASRPPEPGEAFF.

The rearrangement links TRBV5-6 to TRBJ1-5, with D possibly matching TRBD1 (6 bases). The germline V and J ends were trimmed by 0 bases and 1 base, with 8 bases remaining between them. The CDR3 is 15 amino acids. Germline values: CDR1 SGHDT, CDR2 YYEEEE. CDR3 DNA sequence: TGTGCCAGCAGCTTGGGAACAGGGAGCAATCAGCCCCAGCATTTT. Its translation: CASSLGTGSNQPQHF.

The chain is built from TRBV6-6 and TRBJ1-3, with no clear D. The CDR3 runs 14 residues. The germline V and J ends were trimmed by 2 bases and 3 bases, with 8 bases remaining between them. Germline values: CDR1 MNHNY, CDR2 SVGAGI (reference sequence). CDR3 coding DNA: TGTGCCAGCAGTTACGGGCTCATTGGAAACACCATATATTTT. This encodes CASSYGLIGNTIYF.

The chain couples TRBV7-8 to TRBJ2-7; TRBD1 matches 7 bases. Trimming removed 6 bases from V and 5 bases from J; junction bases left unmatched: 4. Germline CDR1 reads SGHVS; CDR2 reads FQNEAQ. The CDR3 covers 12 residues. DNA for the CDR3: TGTGCCAGCAGACGACAGGGCGACGAGCAGTACTTC. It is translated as CASRRQGDEQYF.

The CDR3 sequence is CASSESLGAQAISGVRDEQFF. The CDR3 DNA reads TGCGCCAGCAGTGAGTCGTTGGGGGCTCAAGCTATTAGCGGGGTTAGGGATGAGCAGTTCTTC. This chain uses TRBV10-1 with TRBJ2-1; 8 bases fit TRBD2. The CDR3 sequence is 21 residues long. With 0 bases clipped from V and 8 bases from J, the junction kept 24 bases outside the gene matches. Per the germline V gene, CDR1 is WNHNN and CDR2 is SYGVQD (reference sequence).

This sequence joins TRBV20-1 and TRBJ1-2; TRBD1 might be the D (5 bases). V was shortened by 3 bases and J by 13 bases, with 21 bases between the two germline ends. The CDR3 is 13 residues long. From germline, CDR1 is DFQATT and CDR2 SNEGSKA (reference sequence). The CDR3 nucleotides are TGCAGTGCTAGTAGGGGTCCTCTCGGTTTGGGCACCTTC. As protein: CSASRGPLGLGTF.

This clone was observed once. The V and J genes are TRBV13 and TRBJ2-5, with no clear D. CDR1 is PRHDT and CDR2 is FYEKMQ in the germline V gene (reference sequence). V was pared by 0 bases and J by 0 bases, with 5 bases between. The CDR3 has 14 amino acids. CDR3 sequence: CASSLGSDQETQYF. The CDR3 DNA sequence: TGTGCCAGCAGCTTAGGGTCAGACCAAGAGACCCAGTACTTC.

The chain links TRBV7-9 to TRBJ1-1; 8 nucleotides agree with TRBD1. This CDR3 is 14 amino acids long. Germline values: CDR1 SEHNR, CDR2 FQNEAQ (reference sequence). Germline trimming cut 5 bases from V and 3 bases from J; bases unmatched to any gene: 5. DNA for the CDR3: TGTGCCAGCAGCGCCAGGGGGCTGGACACTGAAGCTTTCTTT. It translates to CASSARGLDTEAFF.

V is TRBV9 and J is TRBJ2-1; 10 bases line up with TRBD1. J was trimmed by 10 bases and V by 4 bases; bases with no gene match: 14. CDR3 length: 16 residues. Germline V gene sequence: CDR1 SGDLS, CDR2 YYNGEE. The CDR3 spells CASSPLAGTGEGEQFF. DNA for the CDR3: TGTGCCAGCAGCCCCCTTGCCGGGACAGGGGAGGGCGAGCAGTTCTTC.

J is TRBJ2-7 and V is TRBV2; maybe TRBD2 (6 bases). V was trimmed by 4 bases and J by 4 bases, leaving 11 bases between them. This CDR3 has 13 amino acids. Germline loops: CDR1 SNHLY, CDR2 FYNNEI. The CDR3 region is CASSGGGGYEQYF. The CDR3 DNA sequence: TGTGCCAGCAGTGGGGGAGGCGGATACGAGCAGTACTTC.

The CDR3 DNA follows: TGTGCCATCGATGCAAGGCTCAACAATGAGCAGTTCTTC. This gives the protein CAIDARLNNEQFF. The gene calls are TRBV10-3 and TRBJ2-1; no clear D. This CDR3 region has 13 residues. The V gene lost 8 bases and the J gene lost 5 bases, with 13 bases spanning the gap. Germline V lookup: CDR1 ENHRY, CDR2 SYGVKD.

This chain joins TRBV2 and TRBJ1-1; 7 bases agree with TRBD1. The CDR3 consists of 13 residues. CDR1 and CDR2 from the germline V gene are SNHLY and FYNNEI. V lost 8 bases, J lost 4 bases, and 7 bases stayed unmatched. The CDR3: CASQGGTSTEAFF. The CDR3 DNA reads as TGTGCCAGCCAGGGGGGGACGAGCACTGAAGCTTTCTTT.

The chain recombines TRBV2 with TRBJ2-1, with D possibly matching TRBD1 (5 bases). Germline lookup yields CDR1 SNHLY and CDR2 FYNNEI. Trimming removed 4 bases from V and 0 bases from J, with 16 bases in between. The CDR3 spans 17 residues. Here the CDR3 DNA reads TGTGCCAGCAGTGCTGGGGCAAAGCAGAGCTCCTACAATGAGCAGTTCTTC. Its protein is CASSAGAKQSSYNEQFF.

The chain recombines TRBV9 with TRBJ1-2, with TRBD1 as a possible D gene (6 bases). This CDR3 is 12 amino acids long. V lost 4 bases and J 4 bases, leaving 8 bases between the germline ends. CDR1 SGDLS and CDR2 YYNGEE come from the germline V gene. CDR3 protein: CASSRDTYGYTF. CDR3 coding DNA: TGTGCCAGCAGCCGGGACACCTATGGCTACACCTTC. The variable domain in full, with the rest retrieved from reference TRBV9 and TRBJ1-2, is DSGVTQTPKHLITATGQRVTLRCSPRSGDLSVYWYQQSLDQGLQFLIQYYNGEERAKGNILERFSAQQFPDLHSELNLSSLELGDSALYFCASSRDTYGYTFGSGTRLTVV.

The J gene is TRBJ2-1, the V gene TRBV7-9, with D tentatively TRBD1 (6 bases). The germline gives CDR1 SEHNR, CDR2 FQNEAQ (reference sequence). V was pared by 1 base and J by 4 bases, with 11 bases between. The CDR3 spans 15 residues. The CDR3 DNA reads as TGTGCCAGCAGCTTAGGGGACACGGGATACAATGAGCAGTTCTTC. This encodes CASSLGDTGYNEQFF.

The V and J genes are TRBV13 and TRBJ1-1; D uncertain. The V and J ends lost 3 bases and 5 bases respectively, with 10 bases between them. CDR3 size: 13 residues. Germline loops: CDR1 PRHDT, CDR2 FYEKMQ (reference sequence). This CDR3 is CASSLNGGTEAFF. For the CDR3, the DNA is TGTGCCAGCAGCTTGAACGGTGGGACTGAAGCTTTCTTT.

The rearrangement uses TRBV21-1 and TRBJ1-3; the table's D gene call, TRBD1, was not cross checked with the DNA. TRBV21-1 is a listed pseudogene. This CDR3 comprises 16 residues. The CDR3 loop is CASSKVSNLSGNTIYF. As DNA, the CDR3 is TGTGCCAGCAGCAAAGTCAGTAATCTCTCTGGAAACACCATATATTTT.